This TCR beta chain was identified during a study of breast tumors, draining lymph nodes, adjacent tissues. TCRdb called the multiplex PCR reads again in MiXCR, with one record for every CDR3 protein. Of under 250,000 distinct CDR3 sequences in the sample, roughly 30% were seen once. V was trimmed by 4 bases and J by 4 bases, leaving 16 bases between them. The CDR3 has 16 residues. Germline-derived CDR1 and CDR2 are SGHTA and FQGTGA. Axillary draining lymph nodes of breast cancer patients supplied the node samples. There are many counts of this clonotype. This rearrangement joins TRBV7-3 to TRBJ2-2, with D perhaps matching TRBD2 (6 bases). This TCR was sampled from a female donor with breast cancer. Some clones in this sample may be carry-over from other donors' samples. The source material was axillary lymph node tissue. This CDR3 reads CASSWTGGAGTGELFF. Here the CDR3 DNA reads TGTGCCAGCAGCTGGACCGGGGGAGCGGGCACCGGGGAGCTGTTTTTT.